This T cell receptor (beta chain) was identified during a study of blood T cell repertoires in COVID-19. Study background: Material from acute and convalescent COVID-19 was sourced from the United States, Italy and Spain.

Data came from immunoSEQ multiplex PCR; TCRdb stores just in-frame clones and leaves some out. The profile covers fewer than 200,000 clones, with 70% to 80% appearing a single time and 19% taken by the ten largest. Recruits, aged roughly 18 to 95 years, lived in 20 to 30 US areas. The germline CDR1 and CDR2 sequences are SGHTA and FQGTGA. V shed 5 bases and J shed 0 bases, with 8 bases lying between them. The CDR3 has 14 residues. Material for sequencing was PBMCs or T cells enriched from blood (not recorded which). V and J are TRBV7-3 and TRBJ2-1; D unresolved. The TCR was taken from a woman between 65 and 79 years old in a cohort exposed to, infected with or recovered from COVID-19 (not recorded which). This CDR3 is CASSLRSSYNEQFF. In DNA, the CDR3 is TGTGCCAGCAGCCTAAGGAGCTCCTACAATGAGCAGTTCTTC. Supplemented by reference TRBV7-3 and TRBJ2-1, the full variable domain reads GAGVSQTPSNKVTEKGKYVELRCDPISGHTALYWYRQSLGQGPEFLIYFQGTGAADDSGLPNDRFFAVRPEGSVSTLKIQRTERGDSAVYLCASSLRSSYNEQFFGPGTRLTVL.